A single sample is the source of the 19 T cell receptor beta chains below, sequenced in a study of CD8+CD57+ T cells in acquired aplastic anemia. Both TCR beta VDJ combination and CDR3 sequence profiling were carried out. Genomic DNA was the template for this profiling. From the reads, TCRdb called clonotypes with MiXCR, one entry per CDR3 protein. This table holds around 180,000 distinct CDR3 sequences, about 60% found once. Sequences were obtained from sorted CD4+, CD8+, or CD8+CD57+ T cells (not recorded which) from PBMCs. The receptors derive from a human donor in good health.

V gene TRBV6-2 or TRBV6-3 combines with J gene TRBJ2-3; 8 bases line up with TRBD2. Germline values: CDR1 MNHEY, CDR2 SVGEGT. V lost 7 bases, J lost 6 bases, and 6 bases stayed unmatched. There are 13 residues in the CDR3. CDR3 sequence reads: CASTRGGDDTQYF. The CDR3 DNA reads as TGTGCCAGCACCCGGGGGGGAGACGATACGCAGTATTTT.

The chain employs TRBV24-1 and TRBJ1-2; 7 bases agree with TRBD1. Germline-derived CDR1 and CDR2 are KGHDR and SFDVKD. The CDR3 contains 15 residues. J lost 2 bases, V lost 2 bases, and 4 bases had no gene match. The CDR3 sequence: CATSDSDRPNYGYTF. In nucleotides, the CDR3 is TGTGCCACCAGTGATTCGGACAGGCCCAACTATGGCTACACCTTC.

This clonotype has ten or more counts. This chain joins TRBV5-5 and TRBJ2-7; D unclear. The germline V gene has CDR1 SGHKS and CDR2 YYEKEE (reference sequence). Trimming removed 0 bases at V and 1 base at J, with 8 bases between. CDR3 length: 14 residues. This CDR3 reads CASSLGVSSYEQYF. The CDR3, as DNA: TGTGCCAGCAGCTTGGGAGTCTCGTCCTACGAGCAGTACTTC.

Ten or more counts support this clonotype. An end of the junction differs from the germline gene, which may be a read error. The CDR3 DNA reads TGTGCCAGCGGGAACTACGAGCGGTACTTC. This translates into CASGNYERYF. The chain couples TRBV12-3 or TRBV12-4 to TRBJ2-7; the D is unclear. The CDR3 is 10 residues long.

In this sample, this clonotype turned up many times. The rearrangement links TRBV4-1 to TRBJ2-2, with D uncertain. Per germline, CDR1 MGHRA and CDR2 YSYEKL. V was pared by 1 base and J by 0 bases, with 15 bases between. This CDR3 spans 18 amino acids. Here the CDR3 DNA reads TGCGCCAGCAGCCAAGGTTACAGACTTACCGCGAACACCGGGGAGCTGTTTTTT. It encodes CASSQGYRLTANTGELFF.

The chain links TRBV5-6 to TRBJ1-1; D remains unclear. In germline, CDR1 is SGHDT, CDR2 YYEEEE. The CDR3 loop spans 12 amino acids. The V end was cut by 1 base, the J end by 5 bases, with 6 bases between. CDR3 in DNA: TGTGCCAGCAGCTTGCTCAAGACTGAAGCTTTCTTT. Its protein is CASSLLKTEAFF.

V is TRBV7-9 and J is TRBJ2-3; D may correspond to TRBD1 or TRBD2 (5 bases each). Germline V lookup: CDR1 SEHNR, CDR2 FQNEAQ (reference sequence). This CDR3 comprises 14 residues. The V and J ends lost 3 bases and 5 bases respectively, with 12 bases between them. The CDR3 is CASSLNSGRDTQYF. The CDR3 bases are TGTGCCAGCAGCTTGAACTCAGGGAGAGATACGCAGTATTTT.

CDR3 nucleotide sequence: TGCAGTGCCCTGGGGCTAGTAGGTTGGGAGCAGTACTTC. This codes for CSALGLVGWEQYF. The J gene is TRBJ2-7, the V gene TRBV20-1, with D perhaps matching TRBD1 (5 bases). The V end was cut by 6 bases, the J end by 7 bases, with 19 bases between. Germline lookup yields CDR1 DFQATT and CDR2 SNEGSKA (reference sequence). CDR3 length: 13 amino acids.

The rearrangement joins TRBV19 to TRBJ2-1, with 10 bases lining up with TRBD2. The CDR3 totals 17 residues. Germline lookup yields CDR1 LNHDA and CDR2 SQIVND (reference sequence). The V and J ends lost 8 bases and 7 bases, in that order; junction bases with no gene match: 17. The CDR3 DNA is TGTGCCAGTGCCCCGGGACTAGCGAGAGGGTCGGGAAATGAGCAGTTCTTC. It codes for CASAPGLARGSGNEQFF.

V gene TRBV7-9 combines with J gene TRBJ2-2; D remains unclear. This CDR3 contains 14 residues. V was shortened by 1 base and J by 5 bases, with 8 bases between the two germline ends. Germline CDR1 SEHNR, CDR2 FQNEAQ (reference sequence). The CDR3: CASSLEARTGELFF. In nucleotides, the CDR3 is TGTGCCAGCAGCTTAGAGGCGCGGACCGGGGAGCTGTTTTTT.

There are many counts of this clonotype. This sequence joins TRBV20-1 and TRBJ2-3; 9 bases agree with TRBD2. The CDR3 has 16 amino acids. V was clipped by 4 bases and J by 5 bases; unmatched bases: 13. The germline V gene encodes CDR1 DFQATT and CDR2 SNEGSKA (reference sequence). The CDR3 spells CSATDLAGWDVDTQYF. The CDR3 DNA reads TGCAGTGCTACCGATCTAGCGGGGTGGGACGTAGATACGCAGTATTTT.

The chain combines TRBV7-8 with TRBJ2-7; maybe TRBD1 (6 bases). The V gene's germline CDR1 is SGHVS and CDR2 FQNEAQ. The CDR3 length is 14 residues. The V and J ends lost 4 bases and 2 bases respectively, with 12 bases between them. CDR3 bases: TGTGCCAGCAGCTCCGCAGGGGACACCTACGAGCAGTACTTC. This codes for CASSSAGDTYEQYF.

This rearrangement joins TRBV10-3 to TRBJ2-1, with a possible D match to TRBD2 (6 bases). V was cut by 10 bases and J by 5 bases, with 27 bases left in between. CDR1 and CDR2 from the germline V gene are ENHRY and SYGVKD. The CDR3 runs 17 residues. This chain's CDR3 is CASRERPRDGGNNEQFF. CDR3 DNA sequence: TGTGCCAGCAGAGAACGCCCAAGGGACGGGGGAAACAATGAGCAGTTCTTC.

The chain recombines TRBV19 with TRBJ2-1; D assignment may be TRBD1 or TRBD2 (5 bases each). Trimming took off 5 bases at V and 8 bases at J, with 19 bases between the two ends. The CDR3 is 15 amino acids. The V gene's germline CDR1 is LNHDA and CDR2 SQIVND (reference sequence). The CDR3 region has the DNA TGTGCCAGTAGTCTCGCCTCGGGGCCCTTGGATGAGCAGTTCTTC. Its translation is CASSLASGPLDEQFF. Using reference TRBV19 and TRBJ2-1 for the parts outside the CDR3, the full variable domain is DGGITQSPKYLFRKEGQNVTLSCEQNLNHDAMYWYRQDPGQGLRLIYYSQIVNDFQKGDIAEGYSVSREKKESFPLTVTSAQKNPTAFYLCASSLASGPLDEQFFGPGTRLTVL.

This clonotype was observed a single time. The chain combines TRBV24-1 with TRBJ2-3; D is unresolved. Germline V gives CDR1 KGHDR, CDR2 SFDVKD. The ends were cut back, 4 bases at V and 2 bases at J, with 3 bases in the middle. The CDR3 contains 12 residues. Written as DNA, the CDR3 is TGTGCCACCAGTGAGGTCACAGATACGCAGTATTTT. It translates to CATSEVTDTQYF.

A note on this clonotype: The junction does not match germline at one end; this may be a read error. The rearrangement joins TRBV15 to TRBJ2-7, with D perhaps matching TRBD1 or TRBD2 (5 bases each). The CDR3 sequence is 15 residues long. CDR1 is LNHNV, CDR2 YYDKDF, per germline (reference sequence). CDR3 sequence reads: CATSTRAGTVYEQHF. The CDR3 nucleotides read TGTGCCACCAGCACTCGGGCAGGGACGGTCTACGAGCAGCACTTC.

This clonotype was seen repeatedly, ten times or more. V and J are TRBV7-9 and TRBJ2-5, with 7 bases aligning to TRBD1. Losses at the gene ends were 5 bases for V and 2 bases for J; bases not matched to a gene: 8. Germline lookup yields CDR1 SEHNR and CDR2 FQNEAQ (reference sequence). This CDR3 region has 15 residues. The CDR3 reads CASSDSGTVQETQYF. In DNA form, the CDR3 reads TGTGCCAGCAGCGACTCAGGGACAGTACAAGAGACCCAGTACTTC.

The chain combines TRBV20-1 with TRBJ2-7; maybe TRBD2 (9 bases). Germline V gives CDR1 DFQATT, CDR2 SNEGSKA (reference sequence). V was cut by 5 bases and J by 1 base, with 18 bases left in between. The CDR3 is 15 residues long. CDR3: CSALAGQDGSYEQYF. CDR3 nucleotide sequence: TGCAGTGCTCTAGCGGGACAGGACGGATCCTACGAGCAGTACTTC.

This chain connects TRBV5-8 to TRBJ1-5; D unresolved. This CDR3 spans 19 amino acids. Trimming took 1 base from V and 6 from J, leaving 26 bases between them. Germline CDR1 reads SGHTS; CDR2 reads YDEGEE. DNA of the CDR3: TGTGCCAGCAGCTTGAGGTCTGGGTCAAGCTGGCCCGGGGTTCAGCCCCAGCATTTT. Its protein product is CASSLRSGSSWPGVQPQHF.